The entry that follows covers one T cell receptor beta chain sequence. There are a few counts of this clone. Its cognate antigen has yet to be identified. No base-level quality is on record; no much larger clone is a single base apart. This entry comes from a study of beta chain features in type 1 diabetes (dated by TCRdb to 2016 to 2019). For the study in its entirety: Patients and healthy donors did not differ in mean age, gender distribution, total cell number or subset yield. A total of about 100,000,000 sorted cells were examined across all samples, and RNA yield correlated strongly with the number of cells per subset. Regulatory and stem cell-like memory subsets were isolated from only 8 patients and roughly 8 healthy donors, whereas naive and central memory subsets came from all 30 or so donors. In the study, TCRB repertoires of sorted circulating CD4+ T cell subsets from recently diagnosed type 1 diabetes patients were compared with those of matched healthy donors. What the research found in general, with its limitations: Patients with type 1 diabetes made fewer insertions and deleted more nucleotides at VDJ recombination sites, implying thymic rearrangement abnormalities. Naive, central memory and regulatory TCRB repertoires appeared to be more alike among patients than among healthy donors. HLA sub-analyses involved small numbers of individuals, so any influence of HLA type on TCRB rearrangement remained unresolved. Because cDNA was sequenced instead of genomic DNA, highly expressing activated cells could be over-represented, though the groups showed no difference in activation or CD3 levels. Type 1 diabetes patients showed a moderate but significant shortening of TCRB CDR3 length in all four CD4+ subsets. PCR may preferentially amplify shorter templates, but because patient and control samples were amplified and corrected together, any resulting skew would affect both groups equally.

The entire isolated RNA was reverse transcribed using the High Capacity cDNA Reverse Transcription Kit, and thus expressed TCRB transcripts were sequenced. Deep immunoSEQ sequencing was performed on naive, central memory and regulatory T cell samples, with an average of roughly 4 million total reads per sample. After sorted cells were lysed in RLT buffer, RNA was extracted with DNase-treated RNeasy Micro or Mini kits, with the choice depending on cell number. Each cell subset was processed on its own to prevent cross-contamination, while patient and healthy donor samples were processed together. The immunoSEQ multiplex PCR was used to amplify TCRB sequences from cDNA, yielding 87-bp fragments that span the CDR3 region. The amplicons were sequenced using the Illumina HiSeq platform. Processing in the source paper ran as follows. PCR bias was corrected computationally using synthetic template baselines, and reads within Hamming distance 2 were collapsed, with unmergeable singletons discarded. By aligning reads against IMGT, V, D and J genes, CDR3 length, and insertions or deletions at six rearrangement sites were assigned. Within each subset, clonotype counts were normalized to sorted cell number, and only after that were true diversity and Gini coefficients computed with the tcR R package. Repertoire sharing was quantified using the overlap coefficient calculated on TCRB nucleotide sequences. Out-of-frame TCRB sequences from naive cells were analyzed as a proxy for the pre-selection repertoire. TCRdb limited this immuneACCESS table to in-frame rearrangements with V and J called. A share of clones is missing; checked studies link under half to unresolved V genes, and the rest is unexplained. The DNA was the basis for D and trimming; V, J and clone size are from that table. For this sample there are about 620,000 clones; 15% to 19% appear just once. Around 0.1% of the sample goes to the ten largest clones.

Sequences MNHEY (CDR1) and SVGAGI (CDR2) are obtained from the germline V gene. From cysteine to phenylalanine, the CDR3 is 16 amino acids long. The DNA shown is the 48-base CDR3, in frame from base 1. Germline trimming amounts to 0 bases on V and 2 bases on J, with 0 as the count of junction bases outside the gene matches. Each donor gave one peripheral blood draw, averaging approximately 120 mL, which was collected into heparinised tubes. Using a panel that included CD45RO, CCR7, CD25, CD127, CD95 and CD27, naive, central memory, regulatory and stem cell-like memory CD4+ T cells were sorted on a BD FACSAria II. All sorted populations exceeded 95% purity. Right away, PBMCs were isolated by Lymphoprep density gradient centrifugation and were stained directly, with no culture step. So that batch effects would be minimized, each experiment stained and sorted samples in pairs, pairing one healthy donor with one patient.

The V and J segments used are TRBV6-5 and TRBJ2-6; 8 middle bases align to TRBD1. Sequenced sample: naive CD4+ T cells from blood. Read against the paper, the sample's cell subset or site label means: true naive CD4+ T cells. This TCR was sampled from a man aged 18 to 29 in good health. The nucleotide sequence reads TGTGCCAGCAGTTACTCGACAGGGGCTGGGGCCAACGTCCTGACTTTC. The translation is CASSYSTGAGANVLTF.